The rows below give T cell receptor beta chains drawn from one sample of a study of vaccination effects on CD4 cells after COVID-19. For these TCRs, the target antigens are not known. Sequenced by immunoSEQ multiplex PCR; TCRdb stores in-frame clones only, minus some. The sample contains some 26,000 clones, roughly 75% of which appear only once. This sample comprised CD4+ T cells from PBMCs cultured without peptide, obtained before COVID-19 vaccination. The receptors originated from a human donor who received a COVID-19 vaccine. CDR3s include the opening cysteine and the closing phenylalanine or tryptophan. D genes are given only for firm matches. Size is stated for part of the rows, as once, few or many counts, or as a class when the clone is expanded.

TRBD1	few	TRBJ2-5	TRBV7-7	CASSFTGVLGETQYF	TGTGCTAGCAGCTTTACAGGGGTTTTAGGAGAGACCCAGTACTTC
NA	NA	TRBJ1-2	TRBV19	CASSIIGTTNYGYTF	TGTGCCAGTAGTATAATCGGGACAACTAACTATGGCTACACCTTC
NA	few	TRBJ2-7	TRBV6-6	CASREISYEQYF	TGTGCCAGCCGGGAGATCTCCTACGAGCAGTACTTC
NA	once	TRBJ1-6	TRBV5-1	CASSGGWTGNNSPLHF	TGCGCCAGCAGCGGAGGATGGACGGGCAATAATTCACCCCTCCACTTT
NA	NA	TRBJ1-1	TRBV12-3/TRBV12-4	CASSPAVVQAFF	TGTGCCAGCAGCCCGGCAGTAGTGCAAGCTTTCTTT
NA	NA	TRBJ1-2	TRBV18	CASSPDTVYGYTF	TGTGCCAGCTCCCCTGACACCGTTTATGGCTACACCTTC
NA	NA	TRBJ2-1	TRBV6-2/TRBV6-3	CASSYSSPNEGRIYNEQFF	TGTGCCAGCAGTTACTCGAGTCCGAATGAGGGGCGAATTTACAATGAGCAGTTCTTC
TRBD1	NA	TRBJ1-4	TRBV23-1	CASSQSALRGQGRTNEKLFF	TGCGCCAGCAGTCAATCGGCTTTGAGGGGACAGGGACGGACTAATGAAAAACTGTTTTTT
TRBD2	NA	TRBJ2-7	TRBV12-3/TRBV12-4	CASSLGAGGEQYF	TGTGCCAGCAGTTTAGGGGCGGGGGGCGAGCAGTACTTC
NA	NA	TRBJ1-5	TRBV7-8	CASSYRQGNQPQHF	TGTGCCAGCAGCTACCGACAGGGCAATCAGCCCCAGCATTTT
NA	NA	TRBJ2-1	TRBV19	CASSIAREVYNEQFF	TGTGCCAGTAGTATCGCCAGGGAGGTCTACAATGAGCAGTTCTTC
TRBD1	NA	TRBJ1-1	TRBV5-1	CASSFRDRNTEAFF	TGCGCCAGCAGCTTCCGGGACAGGAACACTGAAGCTTTCTTT
NA	NA	TRBJ1-2	TRBV5-1	CASSLDQGQGGYTF	TGCGCCAGCAGCTTGGATCAGGGCCAGGGTGGCTACACCTTC
NA	NA	TRBJ1-5	TRBV6-1	CASSEVAGNQPQHF	TGTGCCAGCAGTGAAGTGGCAGGGAACCAGCCCCAGCATTTT
TRBD1	NA	TRBJ1-5	TRBV15	CATSRDRTGGAPQHF	TGTGCCACCAGCAGAGACCGGACAGGGGGCGCGCCCCAGCATTTT
TRBD1	NA	TRBJ1-3	TRBV14	CASSQPGQGTGNTIYF	TGTGCCAGCAGCCAACCAGGACAGGGTACGGGAAACACCATATATTTT
NA	NA	TRBJ1-5	TRBV6-5	CASSKDRDQPQHF	TGTGCCAGCAGTAAGGACCGAGATCAGCCCCAGCATTTT
TRBD1	once	TRBJ1-5	TRBV19	CASNQDRGRNQPQHF	TGTGCCAGTAACCAGGACAGGGGGAGGAATCAGCCCCAGCATTTT
TRBD2	NA	TRBJ2-3	TRBV13	CASSPRSSGGARSNTQYF	TGTGCCAGCAGCCCTAGATCTAGCGGGGGGGCTCGATCGAATACGCAGTATTTT
NA	few	TRBJ1-2	TRBV7-9	CASSSTDRRTYGYTF	TGTGCCAGCAGCTCAACTGACCGACGGACCTATGGCTACACCTTC
NA	NA	TRBJ2-5	TRBV24-1	CATSDLRQGEGETQYF	TGTGCCACCAGTGATTTGCGGCAGGGGGAGGGGGAGACCCAGTACTTC
NA	few	TRBJ1-2	TRBV4-2	CASSQAGRYGYTF	TGTGCCAGCAGCCAAGCAGGGAGGTATGGCTACACCTTC
NA	once	TRBJ2-7	TRBV6-5	CASSREGVTREQYF	TGTGCCAGCAGCCGAGAAGGGGTGACTAGGGAGCAGTACTTC
NA	NA	TRBJ2-6	TRBV18	CASSPRSQGSSGANVLTF	TGTGCCAGCTCACCAAGGTCCCAGGGAAGCTCTGGGGCCAACGTCCTGACTTTC
TRBD1	once	TRBJ1-1	TRBV5-1	CASSSVRQGTEAFF	TGCGCCAGCAGCTCCGTAAGACAGGGCACTGAAGCTTTCTTT
NA	once	TRBJ2-1	TRBV11-3	CASSLDYATTRGEQFF	TGTGCCAGCAGCTTAGATTACGCAACCACCCGTGGGGAGCAGTTCTTC
NA	NA	TRBJ2-3	TRBV2	CASSPPFTDTQYF	TGTGCCAGCAGTCCGCCCTTCACAGATACGCAGTATTTT
NA	NA	TRBJ2-1	TRBV14	CASSQIQDVYNEQFF	TGTGCCAGCAGCCAAATACAAGACGTTTACAATGAGCAGTTCTTC
NA	NA	TRBJ1-1	TRBV19	CASSKEGQSTEAFF	TGTGCCAGTAGTAAAGAGGGTCAAAGCACTGAAGCTTTCTTT
NA	NA	TRBJ2-5	TRBV2	CASSAALGSPRGETQYF	TGTGCCAGCAGTGCAGCCTTAGGGTCTCCAAGGGGAGAGACCCAGTACTTC
TRBD1	NA	TRBJ1-5	TRBV19	CASSDPGQGRQPQHF	TGTGCCAGTAGTGACCCGGGACAGGGTAGGCAGCCCCAGCATTTT
NA	few	TRBJ1-2	TRBV6-5	CASSPREGGYTF	TGTGCCAGCAGTCCCAGGGAAGGTGGCTACACCTTC
NA	NA	TRBJ2-3	TRBV19	CASSATADTQYF	TGTGCCAGTAGTGCTACGGCAGATACGCAGTATTTT
TRBD2	NA	TRBJ2-1	TRBV5-4	CASSFFGGAGNEQFF	TGTGCCAGCAGCTTTTTCGGGGGGGCGGGCAATGAGCAGTTCTTC
NA	NA	TRBJ1-2	TRBV2	CASSENRESGYTF	TGTGCCAGCAGTGAAAACAGGGAAAGTGGCTACACCTTC
NA	NA	TRBJ2-7	TRBV30	CAWCTGRGPYEQYF	TGTGCCTGGTGTACGGGTAGGGGTCCCTACGAGCAGTACTTC
NA	NA	TRBJ1-5	TRBV7-2	CASSQPNQPQHF	TGTGCCAGCAGCCAACCAAATCAGCCCCAGCATTTT
TRBD1	NA	TRBJ1-6	TRBV7-9	CASSAHRGHSSYNSPLHF	TGTGCCAGCAGCGCGCACAGGGGCCATAGCTCCTATAATTCACCCCTCCACTTT
TRBD1	NA	TRBJ1-1	TRBV24-1	CATSPGQSNTEAFF	TGTGCCACCAGTCCGGGACAGTCGAACACTGAAGCTTTCTTT
NA	NA	TRBJ2-7	TRBV10-3	CAISERGPNYEQYF	TGTGCCATCAGTGAACGTGGGCCAAACTACGAGCAGTACTTC
TRBD1	NA	TRBJ2-1	TRBV28	CASRRGQYNEQFF	TGTGCCAGCAGGAGGGGACAGTACAATGAGCAGTTCTTC
TRBD1	NA	TRBJ2-5	TRBV29-1	CSLGTGGVRETQYF	TGCAGCTTAGGGACAGGGGGTGTCCGGGAGACCCAGTACTTC
NA	NA	TRBJ1-2	TRBV10-3	CAISESSTTGALRGSNYGYTF	TGTGCCATCAGTGAGTCGAGCACCACGGGGGCGCTGCGAGGAAGCAACTATGGCTACACCTTC
TRBD2	NA	TRBJ2-3	TRBV24-1	CATSDSTGLAGVGDTQYF	TGTGCCACCAGTGATTCTACGGGACTAGCGGGAGTGGGAGATACGCAGTATTTT
TRBD2	NA	TRBJ2-5	TRBV5-1	CASSWGGTRETQYF	TGCGCCAGCAGCTGGGGCGGGACTAGGGAGACCCAGTACTTC
NA	NA	TRBJ2-7	TRBV7-9	CASSLVMTGRSYEQYF	TGTGCCAGCAGCTTAGTGATGACAGGGAGGTCCTACGAGCAGTACTTC
TRBD1	once	TRBJ1-1	TRBV5-1	CASSLETGVMNTEAFF	TGCGCCAGCAGCTTGGAGACAGGGGTAATGAACACTGAAGCTTTCTTT
TRBD1	NA	TRBJ1-5	TRBV11-2	CASSLDGGQGAGNQPQHF	TGTGCCAGCAGCTTAGACGGGGGACAGGGGGCTGGCAATCAGCCCCAGCATTTT
NA	few	TRBJ1-2	TRBV4-1	CASSQAGIGDYGYTF	TGCGCCAGCAGCCAAGCAGGAATCGGAGACTATGGCTACACCTTC